This T cell receptor (beta chain) emerged from a study of T cell changes during pregnancy in multiple sclerosis. Data came from immunoSEQ multiplex PCR; TCRdb stores just in-frame clones and leaves some out. This table holds 85,000 to 100,000 clones, around 92% found once. V lost 6 bases to trimming and J lost 0 bases, with 10 bases between them. Germline-derived CDR1 and CDR2 are SGHDT and YYEEEE. The CDR3 is 15 residues long. The TCR was taken from a female donor with multiple sclerosis, enrolled in a pregnancy study. The rearrangement links TRBV5-6 to TRBJ2-6; D call uncertain. The source material was peripheral blood, sampled after pregnancy. CDR3: CASTHGVSGANVLTF. CDR3 bases: TGTGCCAGCACCCACGGTGTCTCTGGGGCCAACGTCCTGACTTTC.